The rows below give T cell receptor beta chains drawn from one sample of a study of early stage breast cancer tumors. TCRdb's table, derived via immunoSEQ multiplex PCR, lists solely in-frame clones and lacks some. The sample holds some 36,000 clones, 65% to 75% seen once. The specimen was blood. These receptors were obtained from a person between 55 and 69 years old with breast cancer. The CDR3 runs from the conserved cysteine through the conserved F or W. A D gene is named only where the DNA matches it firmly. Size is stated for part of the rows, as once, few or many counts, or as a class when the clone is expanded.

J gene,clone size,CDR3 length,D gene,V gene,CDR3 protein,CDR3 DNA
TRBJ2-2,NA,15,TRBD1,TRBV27,CASSGQGFFGGELFF,TGTGCCAGCAGTGGACAGGGTTTTTTTGGCGGGGAGCTGTTTTTT
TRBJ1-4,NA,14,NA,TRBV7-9,CASSLVQGDEKLFF,TGTGCCAGCAGCTTAGTGCAGGGAGACGAAAAACTGTTTTTT
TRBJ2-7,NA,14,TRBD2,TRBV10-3,CAISEVGRFYEQYF,TGTGCCATCAGTGAGGTCGGGAGGTTCTACGAGCAGTACTTC
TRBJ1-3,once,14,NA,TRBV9,CASSVAGSGNTIYF,TGTGCCAGCAGCGTAGCAGGCTCTGGAAACACCATATATTTT
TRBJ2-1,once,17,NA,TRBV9,CASSPYLPGRIVGEQFF,TGTGCCAGCAGCCCCTACCTTCCGGGCCGGATTGTAGGTGAGCAGTTCTTC
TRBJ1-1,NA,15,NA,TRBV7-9,CASSLDRWGVTEAFF,TGTGCCAGCAGCTTAGATCGATGGGGAGTCACTGAAGCTTTCTTT
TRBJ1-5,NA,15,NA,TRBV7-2,CASSLAGPYNQPQHF,TGTGCCAGCAGCTTAGCAGGCCCGTACAATCAGCCCCAGCATTTT
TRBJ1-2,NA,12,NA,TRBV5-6,CASSLARGGYTF,TGTGCCAGCAGCTTGGCGCGGGGCGGCTACACCTTC
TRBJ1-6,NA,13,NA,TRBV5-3,CARSGEKNSPLHF,TGTGCCAGAAGCGGGGAAAAGAATTCACCCCTCCACTTT
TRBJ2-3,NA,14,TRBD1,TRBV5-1,CASRNEAGGDTQYF,TGCGCCAGCAGGAACGAAGCAGGGGGAGATACGCAGTATTTT
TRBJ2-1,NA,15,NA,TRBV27,CASTGFGEPNNEQFF,TGTGCCAGCACCGGATTTGGGGAGCCTAACAATGAGCAGTTCTTC
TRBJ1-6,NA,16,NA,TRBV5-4,CASSLAGLADRSPLHF,TGTGCCAGCAGCTTGGCCGGTCTCGCTGATCGCTCACCCCTCCACTTT
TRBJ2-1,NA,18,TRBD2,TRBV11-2,CASSLGPVLAGGFNEQFF,TGTGCCAGCAGCTTAGGGCCCGTACTAGCGGGAGGATTCAATGAGCAGTTCTTC
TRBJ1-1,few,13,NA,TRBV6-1,CATRGRSYIEAFF,TGTGCCACCAGGGGCCGGAGTTACATTGAAGCTTTCTTT
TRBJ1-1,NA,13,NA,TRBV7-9,CASSFGFNTEAFF,TGTGCCAGCAGCTTTGGGTTCAATACTGAAGCTTTCTTT
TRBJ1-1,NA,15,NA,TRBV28,CASSPHPPGPYEAFF,TGTGCCAGCAGTCCTCACCCCCCGGGACCCTATGAAGCTTTCTTT
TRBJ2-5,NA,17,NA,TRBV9,CASSVVGGTVPRETQYF,TGTGCCAGCAGCGTAGTTGGAGGGACTGTTCCAAGGGAGACCCAGTACTTC
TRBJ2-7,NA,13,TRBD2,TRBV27,CASSLAGAYEQYF,TGTGCCAGCAGTTTAGCGGGGGCCTACGAGCAGTACTTC
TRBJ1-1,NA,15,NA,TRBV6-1,CASSERRVKNTEAFF,TGTGCCAGCAGTGAGCGTCGTGTCAAGAACACTGAAGCTTTCTTT
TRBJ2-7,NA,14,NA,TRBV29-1,CSVAVPRDNYEQYF,TGCAGCGTCGCCGTCCCCCGTGACAACTACGAGCAGTACTTC
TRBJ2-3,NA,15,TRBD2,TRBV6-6,CASRPSGSKSDTQYF,TGTGCCAGCAGGCCTAGCGGGAGTAAGTCAGATACGCAGTATTTT
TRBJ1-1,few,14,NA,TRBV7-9,CASSLVSVHTEAFF,TGTGCCAGCAGCTTAGTGTCAGTTCACACTGAAGCTTTCTTT
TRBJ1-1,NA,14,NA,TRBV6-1,CASTQSVGGAEAFF,TGTGCCAGCACCCAATCCGTGGGGGGTGCTGAAGCTTTCTTT